What follows is one T cell receptor beta chain and its context. Its antigen is not known. Each of the donors was a healthy bone marrow donor. The CDR3 loop spans 17 amino acids. The V gene end was trimmed by 6 bases and the J gene end by 2 bases; junction bases not matched to a gene: 14. The germline V gene has CDR1 SQVTM and CDR2 ANQGSEA. The data belong to a study of cytomegalovirus exposure and HLA in healthy donors. Turning to the study itself: From donors who were HLA-typed, an early data release held about 89 million unique TCRs.

The PCR had 60 Vbeta and 13 Jbeta primers. Repertoires were generated with immunoSEQ multiplex PCR, while TCRdb's copy carries only in-frame clones and drops some. Counted here are 150,000 to 200,000 clones, 75% to 90% occurring once; the ten biggest clones make up almost 2%. General observations from the study: In a later analysis, DRB1 alleles had the most associated TCRs; HLA-C alleles the fewest.

The receptor's source is a woman aged 18-29 years in good health and CMV-seronegative. Sequencing used PBMCs. This rearrangement joins TRBV29-1 to TRBJ2-5, with 11 bases lining up with TRBD2. The CDR3 here is CSVIPSGGTAIQETQYF. The CDR3 coding sequence is TGCAGCGTAATACCTAGCGGGGGGACGGCGATACAAGAGACCCAGTACTTC.